A selection of T cell receptor beta chains follows, all from one sample in a study of cytomegalovirus exposure and HLA in healthy donors. Profiling relied on immunoSEQ multiplex PCR, and the TCRdb table lists in-frame clones only, not all of them. Its listing shows 170,000 or so clones. Input material: PBMCs. The receptors were sampled from a young man in good health and CMV-seronegative. Both conserved end residues are part of each CDR3. D genes are given only for firm matches.

TRBV9	TRBD1	TRBJ1-2	TGTGCCAGCAGCGGGCAGGGGGTTTTCTATGGCTACACCTTC	CASSGQGVFYGYTF
TRBV2	TRBD2	TRBJ2-2	TGTGCCAGCAGACAAAGCGGGAGAGCGTACACCGGGGAGCTGTTTTTT	CASRQSGRAYTGELFF
TRBV6-1	-	TRBJ1-2	TGTGCCAGCAGCCGAGACGGACAGACCTTCTATGGCTACACCTTC	CASSRDGQTFYGYTF
TRBV7-2	TRBD2	TRBJ2-7	TGTGCCAGCAGCACCCGGACTAGCGGCTCCTACGAGCAGTACTTC	CASSTRTSGSYEQYF
TRBV6-5	TRBD2	TRBJ2-5	TGTGCCAGCAGTTACGCCCAAGCGGGAGGGCCGCGTAAGCAGTACTTC	CASSYAQAGGPRKQYF
TRBV6-6	-	TRBJ2-1	TGTGCCAGCAGTTACGCGGGGCTCTACAATGAGCAGTTCTTC	CASSYAGLYNEQFF
TRBV6-6	-	TRBJ2-7	TGTGCCAGCAGTCCCGACTACCCATCCCGCGAGCAGTACTTC	CASSPDYPSREQYF
TRBV27	-	TRBJ1-1	TGTGCCAGCAGTTTATTTTACGGGAACACTGAAGCTTTCTTT	CASSLFYGNTEAFF
TRBV2	TRBD2	TRBJ2-1	TGTGCCAGCAAGCGGTCAGCGGGAGCTGGCAATGAGCAGTTCTTC	CASKRSAGAGNEQFF
TRBV27	-	TRBJ2-7	TGTGCCAGCAGTTCCCCCGGGGTTCTCCCGTACTTC	CASSSPGVLPYF
TRBV5-4	-	TRBJ2-1	TGTGCCAGCAGCCTGACTAGTGATCTGGGAAATGAGCAGTTCTTC	CASSLTSDLGNEQFF
TRBV6-5	TRBD1	TRBJ1-5	TGTGCCAGCAGTCGGACAGGGGAAAATCAGCCCCAGCATTTT	CASSRTGENQPQHF
TRBV20-1	-	TRBJ2-7	TGCAGTGCGCAAGAGGTCTACGAGCAGTACTTC	CSAQEVYEQYF
TRBV10-3	-	TRBJ2-7	TGTGCCATCAGTGAGACAGGGCCTGGCTACGAGCAGTACTTC	CAISETGPGYEQYF
TRBV6-4	-	TRBJ1-1	TGTGCCAGCACTACAGGGTGGACTGAAGCTTTCTTT	CASTTGWTEAFF
TRBV5-1	TRBD1	TRBJ1-2	TGCGCCAGCGGGGACAGGGGCAATGGCTACACCTTC	CASGDRGNGYTF
TRBV27	TRBD1	TRBJ2-7	TGTGCCAGCAGTTTCGACAGGGACTCCTACGAGCAGTACTTC	CASSFDRDSYEQYF
TRBV19	TRBD2	TRBJ2-5	TGTGCCAGTAGCCGTAATCCCGCGGGAGGGCAAGAGACCCAGTACTTC	CASSRNPAGGQETQYF
TRBV29-1	TRBD2	TRBJ2-1	TGCAGCATTAAGGGACTAGCGGGAGTATCCTACAATGAGCAGTTCTTC	CSIKGLAGVSYNEQFF
TRBV5-1	-	TRBJ2-2	TGCGCCAGCAGCTTGGCCAGGATGAGAACCGGGGAGCTGTTTTTT	CASSLARMRTGELFF
TRBV7-8	TRBD2	TRBJ2-1	TGTGCCAGCAGCCCCTCGGGCGGGGGGCCCAATGAGCAGTTCTTC	CASSPSGGGPNEQFF
TRBV6-6	-	TRBJ1-2	TGTGCCAGCAAGAGCGGGTTAGCTAACTATGGCTACACCTTC	CASKSGLANYGYTF
TRBV19	-	TRBJ2-7	TGTGCCAGTAGTATCATTCCCAGCGAGCAGTACTTC	CASSIIPSEQYF
TRBV5-1	TRBD1	TRBJ2-2	TGCGCCAGCAGCGCCCGACAGGGGAACACCGGGGAGCTGTTTTTT	CASSARQGNTGELFF
TRBV27	-	TRBJ2-1	TGTGCCAGCAGCCTGACTTCCTTCAGCTCCTACAATGAGCAGTTCTTC	CASSLTSFSSYNEQFF
TRBV7-2	-	TRBJ1-2	TGTGCCAGCAGCTTAGGGGCGGGAAGCTATGGCTACACCTTC	CASSLGAGSYGYTF
TRBV7-2	TRBD1	TRBJ1-1	TGTGCCAGCAGCTTTGACAGGGAAGCCACTGAAGCTTTCTTT	CASSFDREATEAFF
TRBV5-4	TRBD1	TRBJ2-1	TGTGCCAGCAGACCGGGGACAGGGTCCTACAATGAGCAGTTCTTC	CASRPGTGSYNEQFF
TRBV21-1	-	TRBJ2-1	TGTGCCAGCATCGGGGGACTAGCGGGAGAGAGGCAGTTCTTC	CASIGGLAGERQFF
TRBV9	-	TRBJ1-2	TGTGCCTCGGGGAAGGGTTATGGCTACACCTTC	CASGKGYGYTF
TRBV7-9	-	TRBJ1-1	TGTGCCAGCAGCTATATGAACACTGAAGCTTTCTTT	CASSYMNTEAFF
TRBV27	-	TRBJ1-5	TGTGCCAGCAGTTTACAGGGCGGGGGCCAGCCCCAGCATTTT	CASSLQGGGQPQHF
TRBV18	TRBD1	TRBJ1-2	TGTGCCAGCTCTCAGGGACAGGGGGCGCGAGGCTACACCTTC	CASSQGQGARGYTF
TRBV19	TRBD2	TRBJ2-7	TGTGCCAGTAGTATCTCCCGGACTAGCGGGAGTGAACGCTACGAGCAGTACTTC	CASSISRTSGSERYEQYF